This T cell receptor beta chain appears in the sequencing data of a study of T-cell memory formation after mild COVID-19. Whole-study results and caveats: Pre-infection memory carried some responding clones, suggesting that cross-reactive memory joined. Clones that contracted from day 15 to 85 had balanced CD4/CD8; later expanders were CD4+ biased.

This clonotype has just a few counts. Its antigen remains unknown. Germline trimming cut 5 bases from V and 7 bases from J; bases unmatched to any gene: 10. The CDR3 loop spans 15 amino acids. Germline values: CDR1 MNHEY, CDR2 SVGAGI. In TCRdb, the 5' RACE reads were re-called with MiXCR into one record per CDR3 protein. The sample records about 320,000 distinct CDR3 sequences, approximately 15% being singletons. Source material: PBMCs or a T cell subset sorted from them (not recorded which). The receptor was isolated from a man younger than 35 who had mild COVID-19 (a few samples of this study predate the infection). Cell type and time point are not known. V is TRBV6-5 and J is TRBJ2-7; 11 bases are shared with TRBD2. The CDR3 region has the DNA TGTGCCAGCAGTCTACTGACTAGCGGGGCAGGGGAGCAGTACTTC. Translated, it gives CASSLLTSGAGEQYF.